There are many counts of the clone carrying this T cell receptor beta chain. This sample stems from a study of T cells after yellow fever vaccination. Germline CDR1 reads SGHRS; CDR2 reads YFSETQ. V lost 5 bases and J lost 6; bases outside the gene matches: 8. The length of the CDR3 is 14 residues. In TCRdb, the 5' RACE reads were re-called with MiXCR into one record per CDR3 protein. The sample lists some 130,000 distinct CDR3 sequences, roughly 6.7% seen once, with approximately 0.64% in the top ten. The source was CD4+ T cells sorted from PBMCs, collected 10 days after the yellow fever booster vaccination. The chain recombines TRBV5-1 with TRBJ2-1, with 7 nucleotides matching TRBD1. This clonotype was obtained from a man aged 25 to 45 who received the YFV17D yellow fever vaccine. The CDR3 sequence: CASRLDRDGNEQFF. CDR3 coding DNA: TGCGCCAGCAGGCTCGACAGGGATGGCAATGAGCAGTTCTTC.